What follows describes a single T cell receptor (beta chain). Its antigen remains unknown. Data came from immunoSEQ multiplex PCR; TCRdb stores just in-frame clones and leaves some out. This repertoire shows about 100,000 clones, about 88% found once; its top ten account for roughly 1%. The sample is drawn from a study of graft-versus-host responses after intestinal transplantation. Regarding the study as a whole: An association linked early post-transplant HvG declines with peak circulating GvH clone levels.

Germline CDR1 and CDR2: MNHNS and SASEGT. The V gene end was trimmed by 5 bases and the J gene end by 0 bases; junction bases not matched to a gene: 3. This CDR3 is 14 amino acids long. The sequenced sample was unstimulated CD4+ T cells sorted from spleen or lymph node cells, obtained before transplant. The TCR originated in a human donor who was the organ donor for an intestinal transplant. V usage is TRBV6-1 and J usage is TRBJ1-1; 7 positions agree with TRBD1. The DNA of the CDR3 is TGTGCCAGCAGTCGGACAGGACTGAACACTGAAGCTTTCTTT. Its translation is CASSRTGLNTEAFF.